Listed here are 3 T cell receptor beta chains from one sample, sequenced in a study of blood T cell repertoires in COVID-19. The data were produced by immunoSEQ multiplex PCR, yet TCRdb's version contains in-frame clones alone and is incomplete. There are 350,000 to 450,000 clones in the sample; about nine tenths occur only once, and about 0.9% lies in the top ten. Sequenced sample: PBMCs or T cells enriched from blood (not recorded which). Every receptor here comes from a woman aged 40 to 55 who had been exposed to COVID-19.

The V call is TRBV13, the J call TRBJ2-1; 9 bases line up with TRBD1. Germline CDR1 reads PRHDT; CDR2 reads FYEKMQ (reference sequence). The length of the CDR3 is 14 residues. V shed 3 bases and J 7 bases; nucleotides not matched to a gene: 4. CDR3 nucleotide sequence: TGTGCCAGCAGCTTCCGGGACAGGGTGAATGAGCAGTTCTTC. Its protein is CASSFRDRVNEQFF.

The chain employs TRBV18 and TRBJ2-2; 8 nucleotides match TRBD1. Germline lookup yields CDR1 KGHSH and CDR2 LQKENI. The junction had 7 bases not matched to a gene; V was cut back by 1 base and J by 6 bases. This CDR3 is built from 16 residues. Here the CDR3 DNA reads TGTGCCAGCTCACCACTTCCCGGACAGGGTTCCGGGGAGCTGTTTTTT. It encodes CASSPLPGQGSGELFF.

The chain recombines TRBV9 with TRBJ2-7; no definite D call. Germline lookup yields CDR1 SGDLS and CDR2 YYNGEE. The germline V and J ends were trimmed by 2 bases and 1 base, with 16 bases remaining between them. CDR3 length equals 16 residues. The CDR3 sequence: CASSVQTWPRSYEQYF. CDR3 DNA: TGTGCCAGCAGCGTTCAAACCTGGCCCCGATCCTACGAGCAGTACTTC.